Presented here are 15 T cell receptor beta chains from one specimen sequenced in a study of T cell repertoires in cytomegalovirus infection. TCRdb reprocessed the reads via MiXCR and lists one record per CDR3 protein. The sample holds over 150,000 distinct CDR3 sequences, 15% to 20% seen once. Sequenced: CD8+ T cells from PBMCs. The receptor set was obtained from a human donor in good health (CMV status not recorded). Some clones in this sample may be carry-over from other donors' samples.

CDR3 sequence: CASTIPPVGGETEAFF. The CDR3 nucleotides read TGTGCCAGCACCATCCCCCCTGTGGGAGGAGAAACTGAAGCTTTCTTT. The V and J genes are TRBV12-3 or TRBV12-4 and TRBJ1-1; no clear D. V lost 7 bases and J lost 5, with 23 bases in between. The length of the CDR3 is 16 residues.

This chain connects TRBV19 to TRBJ2-1; 13 nucleotides align to TRBD2. From germline, CDR1 is LNHDA and CDR2 SQIVND (reference sequence). This CDR3 is 15 amino acids long. J was trimmed by 8 bases and V by 3 bases; bases with no gene match: 4. In DNA form, the CDR3 reads TGTGCCAGTAGTATCAGACTAGCGGGGGGCCATGAGCAGTTCTTC. As protein: CASSIRLAGGHEQFF.

The chain couples TRBV4-1 to TRBJ1-1, with D possibly TRBD1 on 5 matching bases. Germline-derived CDR1 and CDR2 are MGHRA and YSYEKL. This CDR3 has 14 amino acids. Trimming stripped 2 bases from V and 1 base from J, with 8 bases between. CDR3 loop: CASSQRDWNTEAFF. As DNA, the CDR3 is TGCGCCAGCAGCCAAAGGGACTGGAACACTGAAGCTTTCTTT.

This clonotype was detected only a few times. This sequence joins TRBV4-3 and TRBJ2-6; 7 positions agree with TRBD1. V lost 1 base to trimming and J lost 0 bases; unmatched junction nucleotides: 12. Germline V lookup: CDR1 LGHNA, CDR2 YSLEER. This CDR3 has 20 amino acids. CDR3 DNA: TGCGCCAGCAGCCAAGGCCCCGGGACAGTGGAACCCTCTGGGGCCAACGTCCTGACTTTC. It yields the protein CASSQGPGTVEPSGANVLTF.

The chain is built from TRBV6-6 and TRBJ1-1, with D tentatively TRBD1 (6 bases). Germline-derived CDR1 and CDR2 are MNHNY and SVGAGI (reference sequence). The CDR3 is 14 amino acids. Trimming removed 4 bases at V and 5 bases at J, with 14 bases between. CDR3 protein: CASSFDRPWTEAFF. The CDR3 DNA is TGTGCCAGCAGTTTCGACAGGCCGTGGACTGAAGCTTTCTTT.

The chain recombines TRBV3-1 with TRBJ1-5; D may be TRBD1 (5 bases). Trimming shortened V by 3 bases and J by 1 base, and 22 bases separated the two germline ends. The CDR3 has 19 residues. The germline V gene has CDR1 LGHDT and CDR2 YNNKEL (reference sequence). CDR3 protein: CASSHSTGGGGVSNQPQHF. CDR3 DNA: TGTGCCAGCAGCCATAGTACAGGTGGCGGAGGGGTGAGCAATCAGCCCCAGCATTTT.

This sequence joins TRBV6-2 or TRBV6-3 and TRBJ2-7; 14 nucleotides agree with TRBD2. Germline loops: CDR1 MNHEY, CDR2 SVGEGT. The CDR3 is 15 amino acids. The V segment lost 6 bases and the J segment 1 base; nucleotides outside the gene matches: 2. The CDR3, as DNA: TGTGCCAGCAGGGGACTAGCGGGGGAATCCTACGAGCAGTACTTC. Its translation is CASRGLAGESYEQYF.

The chain uses TRBV7-6 and TRBJ2-3, with unresolved D. Germline loops: CDR1 SGHVS, CDR2 FNYEAQ. The CDR3 runs 15 residues. The ends were cut back, 1 base at V and 2 bases at J, with 10 bases in the middle. In DNA, the CDR3 is TGTGCCAGCAGCTTAGGTGGCCATACCACAGATACGCAGTATTTT. Translating it yields CASSLGGHTTDTQYF.

In this sample, this clonotype turned up a few times. This chain links TRBV7-6 with TRBJ1-1; D may be TRBD1 (5 bases). Germline V gene sequence: CDR1 SGHVS, CDR2 FNYEAQ. This CDR3 region has 13 residues. The germline V and J ends were trimmed by 1 base and 6 bases, with 9 bases remaining between them. The CDR3 loop reads CASSLGGAPEAFF. CDR3 sequence (DNA): TGTGCCAGCAGCTTAGGAGGGGCCCCTGAAGCTTTCTTT. The whole variable domain, filled in from reference TRBV7-6 and TRBJ1-1, reads GAGVSQSPRYKVTKRGQDVALRCDPISGHVSLYWYRQALGQGPEFLTYFNYEAQQDKSGLPNDRFSAERPEGSISTLTIQRTEQRDSAMYRCASSLGGAPEAFFGQGTRLTVV.

This clonotype was picked up a small number of times. The V and J genes are TRBV20-1 and TRBJ2-5; D uncertain. CDR1 and CDR2 from the germline V gene are DFQATT and SNEGSKA (reference sequence). V dropped 0 bases and J dropped 4 bases, with 24 bases sitting between them. This CDR3 region has 18 residues. Here the CDR3 DNA reads TGCAGTGCTAGAGATCTGGGCGGTCTAGGCCCACAAAGAGAGACCCAGTACTTC. Amino acid sequence: CSARDLGGLGPQRETQYF.

This clonotype was counted a few times. The chain has TRBV4-1 and TRBJ2-1; 8 nucleotides agree with TRBD2. The V segment lost 0 bases and the J segment 2 bases; nucleotides outside the gene matches: 6. The germline V gene encodes CDR1 MGHRA and CDR2 YSYEKL. The CDR3 length is 17 residues. The CDR3 DNA sequence: TGCGCCAGCAGCCAAGATCGTACGGGGGGGGCCTACAATGAGCAGTTCTTC. It codes for CASSQDRTGGAYNEQFF.

This clonotype was seen only a few times. The gene calls are TRBV7-2 and TRBJ2-7; TRBD2 might be the D (5 bases). The germline V gene has CDR1 SGHTA and CDR2 FQGNSA. The CDR3 sequence is 16 residues long. Trimming cost V 4 bases and J 0 bases, with 16 bases left between them. CDR3 protein: CASSSDRDSLSYEQYF. The CDR3 coding sequence is TGTGCCAGCAGCTCAGATCGGGATAGCCTCTCCTACGAGCAGTACTTC. Drawing the rest from reference TRBV7-2 and TRBJ2-7, the complete variable domain is GAGVSQSPSNKVTEKGKDVELRCDPISGHTALYWYRQSLGQGLEFLIYFQGNSAPDKSGLPSDRFSAERTGGSVSTLTIQRTQQEDSAVYLCASSSDRDSLSYEQYFGPGTRLTVT.

The rearrangement links TRBV9 to TRBJ1-4; D is uncertain. The CDR3 spans 13 residues. CDR1 and CDR2 (germline): SGDLS, YYNGEE. V was cut by 4 bases and J by 7 bases, with 11 bases left in between. The CDR3 here is CASSPQESEKLFF. The CDR3, as DNA: TGTGCCAGCAGCCCCCAGGAAAGTGAAAAACTGTTTTTT.

The chain recombines TRBV10-3 with TRBJ2-2; no definite D call. Germline-derived CDR1 and CDR2 are ENHRY and SYGVKD. The CDR3 is made up of 12 amino acids. V dropped 6 bases and J dropped 2 bases, with 4 bases sitting between them. The CDR3 bases are TGTGCCATCAGGGAAAACACCGGGGAGCTGTTTTTT. Its protein is CAIRENTGELFF.

This chain links TRBV7-9 with TRBJ1-2, with a tentative D call TRBD1 (6 bases). The V end was cut by 0 bases, the J end by 6 bases, with 11 bases between. CDR1 is SEHNR, CDR2 FQNEAQ, per germline (reference sequence). The CDR3 has 14 residues. The CDR3 coding sequence is TGTGCCAGCAGCTTAGCGCACCGGGACAATGGCTACACCTTC. It specifies CASSLAHRDNGYTF.